The source of this T cell receptor (beta chain) is a study of T-cell reconstitution after alpha-beta-depleted transplantation in children. For TCRbeta, the library was prepared with unique molecular identifiers. TCRdb processed the PCR reads anew with MiXCR; each CDR3 protein has one entry. Counted here are 380,000 or so distinct CDR3 sequences, about an eighth occurring once; the ten biggest clones make up about 4.5%. The germline V gene encodes CDR1 SQVTM and CDR2 ANQGSEA. Trimming left V 6 bases short and J 0 bases short, with 15 bases between. The CDR3 spans 15 residues. Sequenced material: PBMCs, taken from the stem cell graft. The receptor was isolated from a human donor who donated a stem cell graft to a child with Fanconi anemia. The J gene is TRBJ1-3, the V gene TRBV29-1, with a weak D call TRBD1 (5 bases). The CDR3 spells CSVSQGGFSGNTIYF. CDR3 bases: TGCAGCGTATCGCAGGGAGGGTTCTCTGGAAACACCATATATTTT.